The 14 T cell receptor beta chains below all came from one sample that was sequenced in a study of blood T cell repertoires in COVID-19. Assay used: immunoSEQ multiplex PCR; TCRdb lists only in-frame clones, some missing. The repertoire consists of some 90,000 clones, with about 90% occurring once and the leading ten covering 3.9%. The sequenced material came from peripheral blood. These receptor sequences come from a woman in her forties or fifties in a cohort sampled during active COVID-19.

The chain uses TRBV2 and TRBJ2-3, with a tentative D call TRBD1 (6 bases). The germline V gene encodes CDR1 SNHLY and CDR2 FYNNEI. CDR3 size: 15 residues. V was pared by 4 bases and J by 3 bases, with 14 bases between. CDR3 DNA: TGTGCCAGCAGTGTACAGGGAAGTGAGACAGATACGCAGTATTTT. It specifies CASSVQGSETDTQYF.

V gene TRBV5-8 combines with J gene TRBJ1-5, with 8 nucleotides matching TRBD1. V shed 3 bases, J shed 7 bases, and the junction held 6 bases outside the gene matches. Germline CDR1 reads SGHTS; CDR2 reads YDEGEE. CDR3 size: 14 residues. The CDR3 here is CASSWPGGVQPQHF. For the CDR3, the DNA is TGTGCCAGCAGCTGGCCAGGGGGCGTGCAGCCCCAGCATTTT.

The chain has TRBV5-1 and TRBJ2-1; D not resolved. CDR1 and CDR2 from the germline V gene are SGHRS and YFSETQ. The V and J ends lost 0 bases and 5 bases respectively, with 6 bases between them. CDR3 length: 13 amino acids. The CDR3 nucleotides read TGCGCCAGCAGCTTGGGGGCCAACAATGAGCAGTTCTTC. Translation gives CASSLGANNEQFF.

The chain employs TRBV12-5 and TRBJ2-5; the D is unclear. V shed 6 bases and J shed 5 bases, with 4 bases lying between them. Looked up from germline, CDR1 is LGHNT and CDR2 is FRNRAP. This CDR3 is 10 amino acids long. CDR3 loop: CASGRETQYF. DNA of the CDR3: TGTGCTAGTGGCCGGGAGACCCAGTACTTC.

The chain has TRBV10-3 and TRBJ1-4, with D uncertain. The V and J ends lost 3 bases and 3 bases respectively, with 8 bases between them. There are 14 residues in the CDR3. Germline CDR1 reads ENHRY; CDR2 reads SYGVKD. The CDR3 region is CAISESGSNEKLFF. The CDR3 DNA reads as TGTGCCATCAGTGAATCCGGGTCTAATGAAAAACTGTTTTTT.

A single count supports this clone. The chain carries TRBV27 and TRBJ2-2; 11 bases are shared with TRBD2. The CDR3 runs 15 residues. The V segment lost 4 bases and the J segment 6 bases; nucleotides outside the gene matches: 4. In germline, CDR1 is MNHEY, CDR2 SMNVEV (reference sequence). The CDR3 nucleotides are TGTGCCAGCAGTTACCTAGCGGGAGGCGCCGGGGAGCTGTTTTTT. Translation gives CASSYLAGGAGELFF.

This chain joins TRBV5-4 and TRBJ2-6; D might be TRBD1 (5 bases). This CDR3 has 16 residues. V was clipped by 0 bases and J by 1 base, with 8 bases between them. Germline V gene lookup returns CDR1 SGHNT and CDR2 YYREEE (reference sequence). Written as DNA, the CDR3 is TGTGCCAGCAGCTTGGGTAAGGGGTCTGGGGCCAACGTCCTGACTTTC. It is translated as CASSLGKGSGANVLTF. The whole variable domain, filled in from reference TRBV5-4 and TRBJ2-6, reads ETGVTQSPTHLIKTRGQQVTLRCSSQSGHNTVSWYQQALGQGPQFIFQYYREEENGRGNFPPRFSGLQFPNYSSELNVNALELDDSALYLCASSLGKGSGANVLTFGAGSRLTVL.

The chain carries TRBV19 and TRBJ2-7; D gene uncertain. The CDR3 loop spans 13 amino acids. Germline V gene sequence: CDR1 LNHDA, CDR2 SQIVND (reference sequence). The V gene lost 4 bases and the J gene lost 3 bases, with 10 bases spanning the gap. CDR3 amino acids: CASSSQRSYEQYF. CDR3 DNA sequence: TGTGCCAGTAGTAGTCAGAGGAGCTACGAGCAGTACTTC.

The chain has TRBV2 and TRBJ2-3, with 8 bases identical to TRBD1. The CDR3 consists of 14 residues. V shed 3 bases and J 2 bases; nucleotides not matched to a gene: 1. Per the germline V gene, CDR1 is SNHLY and CDR2 is FYNNEI. CDR3 sequence reads: CASSDRGHTDTQYF. The CDR3, as DNA: TGTGCCAGCAGTGACAGGGGGCACACAGATACGCAGTATTTT. The complete variable domain, with remaining parts taken from reference TRBV2 and TRBJ2-3, reads EPEVTQTPSHQVTQMGQEVILRCVPISNHLYFYWYRQILGQKVEFLVSFYNNEISEKSEIFDDQFSVERPDGSNFTLKIRSTKLEDSAMYFCASSDRGHTDTQYFGPGTRLTVL.

The chain recombines TRBV6-4 with TRBJ2-7, with 7 bases matching TRBD1. Looked up from germline, CDR1 is MRHNA and CDR2 is SNTAGT. V dropped 5 bases and J dropped 5; count of bases not matched to a gene: 12. The CDR3 sequence is 15 residues long. The CDR3 nucleotides read TGTGCCAGCAGTCAGTCGCCAGGGGGTATGGACGAGCAGTACTTC. Residues: CASSQSPGGMDEQYF.

The V call is TRBV20-1, the J call TRBJ2-5, with 7 bases matching TRBD2. The CDR3 runs 14 residues. V gave up 3 bases and J gave up 5 bases; unmatched junction bases: 9. CDR1 is DFQATT, CDR2 SNEGSKA, per germline (reference sequence). CDR3 protein: CSASGRESVETQYF. CDR3 in DNA: TGCAGTGCTAGTGGGCGGGAGAGTGTGGAGACCCAGTACTTC.

This clone was found once. The chain joins TRBV4-1 to TRBJ2-5, with D possibly matching TRBD2 (5 bases). Germline V gene lookup returns CDR1 MGHRA and CDR2 YSYEKL. Trimming shortened V by 0 bases and J by 5 bases, and 16 bases separated the two germline ends. CDR3 size: 16 residues. CDR3 protein: CASSQEGWGVVETQYF. The CDR3 coding sequence is TGCGCCAGCAGCCAAGAGGGGTGGGGAGTAGTGGAGACCCAGTACTTC.

V gene TRBV18 combines with J gene TRBJ2-5; 12 nucleotides align to TRBD2. Germline CDR1 reads KGHSH; CDR2 reads LQKENI. V dropped 3 bases and J dropped 4; count of bases not matched to a gene: 6. The CDR3 loop spans 16 amino acids. The chain's CDR3 is CASSPTALAGGETQYF. The CDR3 nucleotides read TGTGCCAGCTCACCTACGGCACTAGCGGGAGGAGAGACCCAGTACTTC.

This chain links TRBV7-9 with TRBJ2-1, with 11 nucleotides matching TRBD1. This CDR3 is built from 15 residues. Germline V CDR1 and CDR2: SEHNR, FQNEAQ (reference sequence). With V trimmed by 11 bases and J by 0 bases, 6 bases remained unmatched. The CDR3 DNA reads as TGTGCCCAAGGGGGGACAGGGGGCTCCTACAATGAGCAGTTCTTC. This gives the protein CAQGGTGGSYNEQFF.